These T cell receptor beta chains were read from a single sample in a study of control samples from healthy donors and cancer patients. Repertoires were generated with immunoSEQ multiplex PCR, while TCRdb's copy carries only in-frame clones and drops some. The table shows 60,000 to 75,000 clones, with approximately 89% occurring only once. The sample comprised PBMCs. These TCRs come from a man aged 55 to 69 with colorectal cancer. Each CDR3 is given with its conserved first and last residue. D genes are given only for firm matches. Only some rows state a clone size, as once, few, many or a class for expanded clones.

TRBJ2-5,.,.,TRBV5-8,CASSPLGTQYF,TGTGCCAGCAGCCCCCTCGGCACCCAGTACTTC
TRBJ1-1,.,.,TRBV4-1,CASSQEGYGATEAFF,TGCGCCAGCAGCCAAGAGGGGTACGGGGCGACTGAAGCTTTCTTT
TRBJ1-5,.,.,TRBV12-5,CATGIDNQPQHF,TGTGCCACGGGGATCGACAATCAGCCCCAGCATTTT
TRBJ2-3,.,.,TRBV5-8,CASSSGRTSSDTQYF,TGTGCCAGCAGCAGCGGACGGACGAGTTCAGATACGCAGTATTTT
TRBJ1-2,.,.,TRBV29-1,CSVANRGDYGYTF,TGCAGCGTTGCTAACAGAGGGGATTATGGCTACACCTTC
TRBJ2-2,.,.,TRBV19,CASSIDVRGTGELFF,TGTGCCAGTAGTATAGATGTTAGGGGCACCGGGGAGCTGTTTTTT
TRBJ1-6,TRBD1,.,TRBV3-1/TRBV3-2,CASSLGQVGVGSPLHF,TGTGCCAGCAGCCTGGGACAGGTCGGAGTCGGTTCACCCCTCCACTTT
TRBJ1-3,.,.,TRBV7-6,CASSPGTSSLTGNTIYF,TGTGCCAGCAGCCCCGGGACATCCAGCTTGACTGGAAACACCATATATTTT
TRBJ2-7,.,.,TRBV5-1,CASSFRDNTNEQYF,TGCGCCAGCAGCTTCCGGGACAACACTAACGAGCAGTACTTC
TRBJ2-1,.,.,TRBV5-1,CASSFSGNKNNEQFF,TGCGCCAGCAGCTTTTCGGGGAACAAGAACAATGAGCAGTTCTTC
TRBJ2-1,TRBD2,.,TRBV7-6,CASSQVGGGQYNEQFF,TGTGCCAGCAGCCAAGTGGGCGGGGGGCAGTACAATGAGCAGTTCTTC
TRBJ1-2,TRBD1,.,TRBV5-6,CASSLQGGYGYTF,TGTGCCAGCAGCTTGCAGGGGGGGTATGGCTACACCTTC
TRBJ2-1,.,.,TRBV19,CASSIEGLEANEQFF,TGTGCCAGTAGTATAGAGGGCCTGGAGGCAAATGAGCAGTTCTTC
TRBJ2-1,TRBD2,.,TRBV19,CASRDLAGGSYNEQFF,TGTGCCAGTAGGGACCTAGCGGGAGGCTCCTACAATGAGCAGTTCTTC
TRBJ2-1,.,.,TRBV27,CASSFSGSPYNEQFF,TGTGCCAGCAGTTTCTCGGGGTCCCCCTACAATGAGCAGTTCTTC
TRBJ2-3,TRBD2,.,TRBV18,CASSLTGTSGVDTQYF,TGTGCCAGCTCACTCACCGGGACTAGCGGGGTGGATACGCAGTATTTT
TRBJ1-6,.,.,TRBV25-1,CASSGDQATYNSPLHF,TGTGCCAGCAGTGGCGACCAAGCGACCTATAATTCACCCCTCCACTTT
TRBJ2-1,TRBD1,.,TRBV27,CASTSGTGLGNEQFF,TGTGCCAGCACCTCCGGGACAGGGCTAGGTAATGAGCAGTTCTTC
TRBJ1-1,.,.,TRBV30,CAWSSGVNTEAFF,TGTGCCTGGAGTTCAGGGGTTAACACTGAAGCTTTCTTT
TRBJ2-5,.,.,TRBV6-5,CASRSPVRPETQYF,TGTGCCAGCAGGTCACCCGTCCGCCCCGAGACCCAGTACTTC
TRBJ1-2,TRBD1,.,TRBV11-3,CASSLVSQGIRGYTF,TGTGCCAGCAGCTTAGTCTCACAGGGGATTCGTGGCTACACCTTC
TRBJ2-6,.,.,TRBV20-1,CSASDGHLTGANVLTF,TGCAGTGCTAGTGACGGACACCTAACCGGGGCCAACGTCCTGACTTTC
TRBJ1-2,TRBD1,.,TRBV5-1,CASSTTGGNFYGYTF,TGCGCCAGCAGCACGACAGGGGGAAACTTCTATGGCTACACCTTC
TRBJ1-5,TRBD1,once,TRBV3-1/TRBV3-2,CASSQDGTGGQPQHF,TGTGCCAGCAGCCAAGATGGGACAGGGGGACAGCCCCAGCATTTT
TRBJ2-1,TRBD2,.,TRBV19,CASSKGGGAYNEQFF,TGTGCCAGTAGTAAGGGCGGGGGGGCCTACAATGAGCAGTTCTTC
TRBJ2-7,TRBD2,.,TRBV5-8,CASSSWTSGLSSYEQYF,TGTGCCAGCAGCTCTTGGACTAGCGGCTTAAGCTCCTACGAGCAGTACTTC
TRBJ1-6,.,.,TRBV7-6,CASSLTDPSHSPLHF,TGTGCCAGCAGCCTCACCGACCCGTCCCACTCACCCCTCCACTTT
TRBJ2-7,TRBD2,.,TRBV12-5,CASGALAGGLYEQYF,TGTGCTAGTGGAGCTCTAGCGGGGGGCCTTTACGAGCAGTACTTC
TRBJ2-3,TRBD2,.,TRBV3-1/TRBV3-2,CASSQASGGAFTQYF,TGTGCCAGCAGCCAGGCTAGCGGGGGGGCCTTTACGCAGTATTTT
TRBJ2-1,TRBD2,.,TRBV11-1,CASSSRTSGLYNEQFF,TGTGCCAGCAGCTCAAGGACTAGCGGTTTATACAATGAGCAGTTCTTC
TRBJ1-4,.,.,TRBV19,CASSIGNDKIATNEKLFF,TGTGCCAGTAGTATAGGGAATGACAAAATTGCAACTAATGAAAAACTGTTTTTT
TRBJ2-7,.,large,TRBV5-6,CASSPHRQREQYF,TGTGCCAGCAGCCCCCATCGACAGCGCGAGCAGTACTTC
TRBJ2-3,TRBD2,.,TRBV11-2,CASSPRSGHSGGATF,TGTGCCAGCAGCCCACGATCGGGCCATAGCGGGGGGGCCACTTTT
TRBJ2-7,TRBD1,.,TRBV2,CASSEGTGGSYEQYF,TGTGCCAGCAGTGAGGGGACAGGGGGGTCCTACGAGCAGTACTTC
TRBJ2-1,.,.,TRBV9,CASSPGAGLYNEQFF,TGTGCCAGCAGCCCCGGGGCTGGGCTTTACAATGAGCAGTTCTTC
TRBJ1-4,TRBD1,.,TRBV19,CASSAVWTGREKLFF,TGTGCCAGTAGCGCGGTCTGGACAGGGCGTGAAAAACTGTTTTTT
TRBJ1-2,.,.,TRBV28,CASSPTANYGYTF,TGTGCCAGCAGTCCGACAGCAAATTATGGCTACACCTTC
TRBJ2-3,.,.,TRBV19,CASSPESTDTQYF,TGTGCCAGTAGTCCGGAGTCTACAGATACGCAGTATTTT
TRBJ2-6,.,.,TRBV6-4,CASGLSGANVLTF,TGTGCCAGCGGGCTCTCTGGGGCCAACGTCCTGACTTTC
TRBJ2-5,TRBD2,.,TRBV7-3,CASSLLGSGGETQYF,TGTGCCAGCAGCTTATTGGGTAGCGGGGGGGAGACCCAGTACTTC
TRBJ2-3,TRBD2,once,TRBV5-4,CASSRTSGGPTDTQYF,TGTGCCAGCAGCCGGACTAGCGGGGGCCCCACAGATACGCAGTATTTT
TRBJ2-3,.,.,TRBV5-4,CASTLGAGTSTDTQYF,TGTGCCAGCACCTTGGGGGCGGGAACTAGCACAGATACGCAGTATTTT
TRBJ2-3,.,.,TRBV15,CATSMRGASTDTQYF,TGTGCCACCAGCATGCGGGGTGCTAGCACAGATACGCAGTATTTT
TRBJ2-3,TRBD2,once,TRBV3-1/TRBV3-2,CASSLGGALGDTQYF,TGTGCCAGCAGCCTCGGGGGGGCCCTGGGTGATACGCAGTATTTT